Shown below are 22 T cell receptor beta chains from a single sample sequenced in a study of T cell responses to AZD1222 COVID-19 vaccine. Assay used: immunoSEQ multiplex PCR; TCRdb lists only in-frame clones, some missing. Here the sample spans about 93,000 clones, nearly 90% being singletons. The sample was peripheral blood, taken on day 0 of MenACWY control vaccination. The receptors stem from an adult in good health.

The rearrangement links TRBV5-4 to TRBJ2-5, with 8 bases that match TRBD1. CDR3 length: 14 residues. In germline, CDR1 is SGHNT, CDR2 YYREEE (reference sequence). The J segment lost 7 bases and the V segment lost 0 bases, leaving 5 bases of the junction unmatched. The CDR3 nucleotides read TGTGCCAGCAGCTTGGTGGACAGGGTGGGGACCCAGTACTTC. Protein sequence: CASSLVDRVGTQYF.

This chain joins TRBV5-6 and TRBJ1-6, with 9 bases lining up with TRBD1. V was pared by 2 bases and J by 7 bases, with 7 bases of the junction left unmatched. This CDR3 has 16 amino acids. Germline assignment: CDR1 SGHDT and CDR2 YYEEEE. The CDR3 loop is CASSFPPGQGNSPLHF. Here the CDR3 DNA reads TGTGCCAGCAGCTTTCCCCCGGGACAGGGAAATTCACCCCTCCACTTT. The full variable domain, rest sourced from reference TRBV5-6 and TRBJ1-6, is DAGVTQSPTHLIKTRGQQVTLRCSPKSGHDTVSWYQQALGQGPQFIFQYYEEEERQRGNFPDRFSGHQFPNYSSELNVNALLLGDSALYLCASSFPPGQGNSPLHFGNGTRLTVT.

The chain carries TRBV6-6 and TRBJ1-1; D is uncertain. V lost 5 bases and J lost 1, with 8 bases in between. Germline CDR1 and CDR2: MNHNY and SVGAGI (reference sequence). The CDR3 contains 13 residues. This CDR3 reads CASSNGRNTEAFF. In DNA, the CDR3 is TGTGCCAGCAGTAACGGACGGAACACTGAAGCTTTCTTT.

V gene TRBV4-3 combines with J gene TRBJ2-5; tentative D call: TRBD2 (6 bases). The CDR3 has 16 residues. The ends were cut back, 1 base at V and 0 bases at J, with 12 bases in the middle. From germline, CDR1 is LGHNA and CDR2 YSLEER. In nucleotides, the CDR3 is TGCGCCAGCAGCCAAGGCGGACTACAGAACCAAGAGACCCAGTACTTC. Amino acid sequence: CASSQGGLQNQETQYF.

V usage is TRBV5-5 and J usage is TRBJ2-7, with 7 bases that match TRBD1. This CDR3 is 15 amino acids long. Germline V gene data show CDR1 as SGHKS and CDR2 as YYEKEE (reference sequence). V shed 4 bases, J shed 0 bases, and the junction held 7 bases outside the gene matches. Written as DNA, the CDR3 is TGTGCCAGCAGCCCGACGGACAGGTCCTCCTACGAGCAGTACTTC. It translates to CASSPTDRSSYEQYF.

The V call is TRBV29-1, the J call TRBJ2-1; D remains unclear. CDR1 SQVTM and CDR2 ANQGSEA come from the germline V gene. Trimming removed 4 bases from V and 5 bases from J, with 9 bases in between. This CDR3 region has 12 residues. In DNA form, the CDR3 reads TGCAGCGTTGCTCCCACCAACAATGAGCAGTTCTTC. It codes for CSVAPTNNEQFF.

This sequence joins TRBV24-1 and TRBJ2-7, with TRBD2 matching 12 bases. V shed 3 bases and J 2 bases; nucleotides not matched to a gene: 7. The CDR3 has 17 amino acids. Germline CDR1 is KGHDR and CDR2 is SFDVKD. CDR3 region: CATSDPSGGAEPYEQYF. CDR3 nucleotides: TGTGCCACCAGTGATCCTAGCGGGGGGGCCGAGCCCTACGAGCAGTACTTC.

The CDR3 nucleotides read TGTGCCAGCAGCTTATCTCAGGGCGGCTACACCTTC. It specifies CASSLSQGGYTF. The V gene is TRBV7-9, the J gene TRBJ1-2; D may be TRBD1 (5 bases). V gave up 2 bases and J gave up 8 bases, with 9 bases separating them. The CDR3 is 12 residues long. Per germline, CDR1 SEHNR and CDR2 FQNEAQ (reference sequence).

V and J are TRBV6-1 and TRBJ2-3; D gene unclear. V lost 0 bases, J lost 10 bases, and 14 bases lay in between. CDR3 length: 14 amino acids. Germline values: CDR1 MNHNS, CDR2 SASEGT. The CDR3 region has the DNA TGTGCCAGCAGTGAAGCTGTTAGGCCCGAGGCGCAGTATTTT. It encodes CASSEAVRPEAQYF.

The chain is built from TRBV5-4 and TRBJ2-2; the match to TRBD1 covers 8 bases. The CDR3 is made up of 14 amino acids. The germline V gene encodes CDR1 SGHNT and CDR2 YYREEE (reference sequence). J was trimmed by 6 bases and V by 2 bases; bases with no gene match: 3. The CDR3 DNA is TGTGCCAGCAGCTTTGGACAGGGCGCCGGGGAGCTGTTTTTT. Amino acids: CASSFGQGAGELFF.

V is TRBV19 and J is TRBJ1-1; D may be TRBD1 (6 bases). Germline assignment: CDR1 LNHDA and CDR2 SQIVND (reference sequence). V was cut by 7 bases and J by 5 bases, with 17 bases left in between. This CDR3 contains 14 residues. The CDR3 reads CASNAGVVSTEAFF. The CDR3 DNA reads as TGTGCCAGTAACGCAGGGGTCGTTTCGACTGAAGCTTTCTTT. The full variable domain, completed using reference TRBV19 and TRBJ1-1, is DGGITQSPKYLFRKEGQNVTLSCEQNLNHDAMYWYRQDPGQGLRLIYYSQIVNDFQKGDIAEGYSVSREKKESFPLTVTSAQKNPTAFYLCASNAGVVSTEAFFGQGTRLTVV.

As DNA, the CDR3 is TGTGCCAGCAGCCAAGATGGTATGGAGAGCACTGAAGCTTTCTTT. Residues: CASSQDGMESTEAFF. The genes are TRBV3-1 (or the pseudogene TRBV3-2) and TRBJ1-1; D ambiguous. CDR3 length: 15 residues. Trimming removed 0 bases from V and 4 bases from J, with 12 bases in between. Germline lookup yields CDR1 LGHDT and CDR2 YNNKEL (reference sequence).

The V call is TRBV27, the J call TRBJ1-5, with 9 bases that match TRBD1. The CDR3 loop spans 16 amino acids. The germline gives CDR1 MNHEY, CDR2 SMNVEV (reference sequence). The J segment lost 6 bases and the V segment lost 6 bases, leaving 12 bases of the junction unmatched. DNA of the CDR3: TGTGCCAGCAGCTTCCCGGGACAGGGTATGAGTCAGCCCCAGCATTTT. Translation gives CASSFPGQGMSQPQHF.

The chain carries TRBV4-2 and TRBJ1-3; possibly TRBD1 for D (5 bases). Trimming removed 3 bases at V and 0 bases at J, with 12 bases between. The CDR3 runs to 16 residues. Germline loops: CDR1 LGHNA, CDR2 YNFKEQ. DNA of the CDR3: TGTGCCAGCAGCCAGGAGAGGACACTCTCTGGAAACACCATATATTTT. Its translation is CASSQERTLSGNTIYF.

The chain uses TRBV6-2 or TRBV6-3 and TRBJ1-1, with D hard to call. The CDR3 covers 13 residues. Trimming cost V 6 bases and J 2 bases, with 10 bases left between them. Germline CDR1 MNHEY, CDR2 SVGEGT. The CDR3 sequence: CASSAIYNTEAFF. CDR3 in DNA: TGTGCCAGCAGCGCTATTTACAACACTGAAGCTTTCTTT.

The chain employs TRBV12-3 or TRBV12-4 and TRBJ1-2; D uncertain. This CDR3 has 13 amino acids. Trimming took 1 base from V and 0 from J, leaving 3 bases between them. CDR3 bases: TGTGCCAGCAGTTTAGGCCCTAACTATGGCTACACCTTC. Translating it yields CASSLGPNYGYTF.

The V gene is TRBV5-4, the J gene TRBJ2-7, with 8 bases that match TRBD1. J was trimmed by 1 base and V by 0 bases; bases with no gene match: 3. Germline lookup yields CDR1 SGHNT and CDR2 YYREEE (reference sequence). CDR3 length: 15 residues. CDR3 DNA: TGTGCCAGCAGCTTGGGTGGACAGGGTTCCTACGAGCAGTACTTC. Protein product: CASSLGGQGSYEQYF.

The chain couples TRBV15 to TRBJ1-6; D possibly corresponds to TRBD1 (5 bases). Germline assignment: CDR1 LNHNV and CDR2 YYDKDF (reference sequence). CDR3 length: 15 amino acids. V gave up 4 bases and J gave up 0 bases, with 7 bases separating them. The DNA for the CDR3 is TGTGCCACCAGCATTGACAGCTCCTATAATTCACCCCTCCACTTT. It specifies CATSIDSSYNSPLHF. The full variable domain, with the rest looked up from reference TRBV15 and TRBJ1-6, is DAMVIQNPRYQVTQFGKPVTLSCSQTLNHNVMYWYQQKSSQAPKLLFHYYDKDFNNEADTPDNFQSRRPNTSFCFLDIRSPGLGDTAMYLCATSIDSSYNSPLHFGNGTRLTVT.

The genes are TRBV7-9 and TRBJ2-1, with 9 bases aligning to TRBD1. This CDR3 is built from 13 residues. Germline CDR1 and CDR2: SEHNR and FQNEAQ (reference sequence). V was pared by 5 bases and J by 8 bases, with 4 bases of the junction left unmatched. The CDR3 protein is CASSPYRGHEQFF. The CDR3 DNA sequence: TGTGCCAGCAGCCCATACAGGGGGCATGAGCAGTTCTTC. The full variable domain, its missing parts supplied by reference TRBV7-9 and TRBJ2-1, is DTGVSQNPRHKITKRGQNVTFRCDPISEHNRLYWYRQTLGQGPEFLTYFQNEAQLEKSRLLSDRFSAERPKGSFSTLEIQRTEQGDSAMYLCASSPYRGHEQFFGPGTRLTVL.

The chain combines TRBV9 with TRBJ2-3; 9 bases map to TRBD2. The CDR3 length is 15 residues. Per germline, CDR1 SGDLS and CDR2 YYNGEE. With 3 bases clipped from V and 2 bases from J, the junction kept 4 bases outside the gene matches. Here the CDR3 DNA reads TGTGCCAGCAGCGCTAGCGGGGTGGTCACAGATACGCAGTATTTT. Translated: CASSASGVVTDTQYF. Using reference TRBV9 and TRBJ2-3 for the parts outside the CDR3, the full variable domain is DSGVTQTPKHLITATGQRVTLRCSPRSGDLSVYWYQQSLDQGLQFLIQYYNGEERAKGNILERFSAQQFPDLHSELNLSSLELGDSALYFCASSASGVVTDTQYFGPGTRLTVL.

CDR3 bases: TGCGCCAGCAGCCAAGAAGGCAGGCCCACTGAAGCTTTCTTT. This sequence encodes CASSQEGRPTEAFF. V gene TRBV4-3 combines with J gene TRBJ1-1; no firm D call. Deletions cut 0 bases from V and 4 bases from J, with 9 bases between. CDR3 length equals 14 residues. CDR1 LGHNA and CDR2 YSLEER come from the germline V gene.

V usage is TRBV6-5 and J usage is TRBJ1-1; D gene unclear. Deletions cut 6 bases from V and 1 base from J, with 15 bases between. Germline assignment: CDR1 MNHEY and CDR2 SVGAGI. There are 15 residues in the CDR3. CDR3 protein: CASRFDGITNTEAFF. The CDR3 DNA reads TGTGCCAGCAGGTTTGACGGTATTACGAACACTGAAGCTTTCTTT.